The 28 T cell receptor beta chains below all came from one sample that was sequenced in a study of blood T cell repertoires in COVID-19. Assay used: immunoSEQ multiplex PCR; TCRdb lists only in-frame clones, some missing. The sample has roughly 250,000 clones; 75% to 90% are singletons. The sample was peripheral blood. Every receptor here comes from a man aged 30 to 45 with acute or convalescent COVID-19.

The genes are TRBV4-1 and TRBJ1-1, with a possible D match to TRBD1 (6 bases). Germline CDR1 MGHRA, CDR2 YSYEKL. The CDR3 spans 16 residues. Trimming left V 3 bases short and J 7 bases short, with 21 bases between. The CDR3, as DNA: TGCGCCAGCAGCCACCCCAAAGGGGGGGGGCGAGGTGAAGCTTTCTTT. This encodes CASSHPKGGGRGEAFF.

The chain uses TRBV30 and TRBJ2-5; unclear D gene. The V and J ends lost 1 base and 2 bases respectively, with 5 bases between them. Germline CDR1 is GTSNPN and CDR2 is SVGIG (reference sequence). The CDR3 sequence is 12 residues long. In DNA, the CDR3 is TGTGCCTGGAGTGCCACACAAGAGACCCAGTACTTC. Its protein product is CAWSATQETQYF.

V is TRBV30 and J is TRBJ1-3; D is unclear. Per the germline V gene, CDR1 is GTSNPN and CDR2 is SVGIG (reference sequence). This CDR3 has 12 amino acids. Trimming shortened V by 3 bases and J by 1 base, and 4 bases separated the two germline ends. CDR3 bases: TGTGCCTGGAGCGTGTCTGGAAACACCATATATTTT. Protein: CAWSVSGNTIYF.

The genes are TRBV28 and TRBJ1-6; tentative D call: TRBD1 (6 bases). V dropped 6 bases and J dropped 8 bases, with 14 bases sitting between them. CDR3 length equals 14 residues. CDR1 and CDR2 from the germline V gene are MDHEN and SYDVKM. The chain's CDR3 is CASRATGRDSPLHF. In DNA, the CDR3 is TGTGCCAGCAGGGCAACAGGGCGCGATTCACCCCTCCACTTT.

The J gene is TRBJ2-1, the V gene TRBV7-8; weak D call: TRBD2 (6 bases). CDR1 is SGHVS, CDR2 FQNEAQ, per germline. Trimming removed 0 bases at V and 9 bases at J, with 18 bases between. This CDR3 is built from 16 residues. The CDR3 reads CASSLAGVGGSGEQFF. The CDR3 region has the DNA TGTGCCAGCAGCTTAGCGGGAGTCGGGGGTTCGGGTGAGCAGTTCTTC.

The chain couples TRBV27 to TRBJ1-5; D possibly corresponds to TRBD1 (6 bases). The V end was cut by 5 bases, the J end by 6 bases, with 26 bases between. Germline CDR1 reads MNHEY; CDR2 reads SMNVEV (reference sequence). The length of the CDR3 is 18 residues. The CDR3 loop reads CASSPSRRQVPAGQPQHF. CDR3 coding DNA: TGTGCCAGCAGTCCAAGCCGCCGACAGGTCCCGGCGGGTCAGCCCCAGCATTTT.

The rearrangement uses TRBV7-6 and TRBJ1-2; D not certain. V lost 1 base, J lost 1 base, and 16 bases lay in between. This CDR3 region has 17 residues. The germline CDR1 and CDR2 sequences are SGHVS and FNYEAQ. In DNA, the CDR3 is TGTGCCAGCAGCTTAGGAAAAGGCGACAATTTTAACTATGGCTACACCTTC. It yields the protein CASSLGKGDNFNYGYTF.

The chain links TRBV12-3 or TRBV12-4 to TRBJ2-7; no reliable D call. Trimming cost V 3 bases and J 5 bases, with 8 bases left between them. The CDR3 is 12 residues long. The DNA of the CDR3 is TGTGCCAGCAGTTTCAGCGCCCACGAGCAGTACTTC. Residues: CASSFSAHEQYF.

The chain carries TRBV2 and TRBJ1-6, with a tentative D call TRBD1 (6 bases). CDR3 length equals 12 residues. The germline V and J ends were trimmed by 5 bases and 8 bases, with 7 bases remaining between them. In germline, CDR1 is SNHLY, CDR2 FYNNEI. DNA for the CDR3: TGTGCCAGCAGTAGGACAGATTCACCCCTCCACTTT. Its protein is CASSRTDSPLHF.

The V call is TRBV11-2, the J call TRBJ2-3; D possibly corresponds to TRBD2 (5 bases). Germline lookup yields CDR1 SGHAT and CDR2 FQNNGV. The germline V and J ends were trimmed by 5 bases and 2 bases, with 14 bases remaining between them. The CDR3 covers 15 residues. In DNA, the CDR3 is TGTGCCAGCAGCCGCCGGACGGGGTACACAGATACGCAGTATTTT. This gives the protein CASSRRTGYTDTQYF.

The V and J genes are TRBV6-5 and TRBJ2-7; D possibly corresponds to TRBD2 (7 bases). V lost 7 bases, J lost 4 bases, and 14 bases lay in between. The CDR3 has 13 amino acids. Germline assignment: CDR1 MNHEY and CDR2 SVGAGI. CDR3 in amino acids: CASTPGGRYEQYF. In nucleotides, the CDR3 is TGTGCCAGCACTCCCGGGGGGCGATACGAGCAGTACTTC.

The rearrangement links TRBV27 to TRBJ1-2; TRBD1 agrees at 7 bases. The CDR3 consists of 16 residues. V lost 6 bases to trimming and J lost 4 bases; unmatched junction nucleotides: 14. CDR1 and CDR2 from the germline V gene are MNHEY and SMNVEV (reference sequence). CDR3 coding DNA: TGTGCCAGCAGAGTGGGGGGTGGAGGGGGCGGCTATGGCTACACCTTC. Amino acid sequence: CASRVGGGGGGYGYTF.

This chain uses TRBV10-1 with TRBJ2-7; 8 nucleotides align to TRBD1. From germline, CDR1 is WNHNN and CDR2 SYGVQD (reference sequence). After removal of 6 bases from V and 3 bases from J, the junction contained 13 bases not matched to a gene. The CDR3 spans 16 residues. CDR3 in amino acids: CASSRITGTGLYEQYF. As DNA, the CDR3 is TGCGCCAGCAGCCGAATCACCGGGACAGGACTCTACGAGCAGTACTTC.

As DNA, the CDR3 is TGTGCCAGCAGTGCGGACAGATCAACCGGGGAGCTGTTTTTT. Translation: CASSADRSTGELFF. The chain combines TRBV2 with TRBJ2-2; D possibly corresponds to TRBD1 (6 bases). The germline gives CDR1 SNHLY, CDR2 FYNNEI. The CDR3 is 14 amino acids. Trimming pared 4 bases from V and 5 bases from J, leaving 11 bases between.

The genes are TRBV4-1 and TRBJ1-2, with a tentative D call TRBD1 (5 bases). Germline lookup yields CDR1 MGHRA and CDR2 YSYEKL. The V gene lost 0 bases and the J gene lost 8 bases, with 13 bases spanning the gap. The CDR3 totals 14 residues. The CDR3 sequence: CASSQDGQGKGYTF. The CDR3 DNA is TGCGCCAGCAGCCAAGATGGGCAGGGCAAGGGCTACACCTTC.

V and J are TRBV29-1 and TRBJ2-1, with D perhaps TRBD2 (6 bases). Trimming stripped 0 bases from V and 5 bases from J, with 17 bases between. CDR3 length: 16 amino acids. In germline, CDR1 is SQVTM, CDR2 ANQGSEA. The CDR3 reads CSVEDREFSRNNEQFF. The CDR3 DNA is TGCAGCGTTGAAGATCGGGAGTTTTCTCGGAACAATGAGCAGTTCTTC.

The J gene is TRBJ2-3, the V gene TRBV27; a weak D match, TRBD2 (6 bases). With 7 bases removed from V and 0 bases from J, the gap between germline ends came to 14 bases. Per germline, CDR1 MNHEY and CDR2 SMNVEV (reference sequence). This CDR3 contains 15 residues. CDR3 nucleotide sequence: TGTGCCAGCACTCTGGGAGGCGGGAGCACAGATACGCAGTATTTT. Translating it yields CASTLGGGSTDTQYF.

The chain couples TRBV18 to TRBJ2-5, with D possibly matching TRBD1 (6 bases). V was shortened by 6 bases and J by 5 bases, with 10 bases between the two germline ends. The V gene's germline CDR1 is KGHSH and CDR2 LQKENI. This CDR3 region has 12 residues. For the CDR3, the DNA is TGTGCCAGCTCCACAGGGTGGGAGACCCAGTACTTC. Its translation: CASSTGWETQYF.

The chain recombines TRBV2 with TRBJ2-3; 7 bases fit TRBD2. Germline V gene data show CDR1 as SNHLY and CDR2 as FYNNEI. This CDR3 contains 13 residues. V lost 4 bases to trimming and J lost 6 bases; unmatched junction nucleotides: 4. CDR3 sequence (DNA): TGTGCCAGCAGTGGTCAACTAGCGGATACGCAGTATTTT. Encoded protein: CASSGQLADTQYF.

The chain carries TRBV30 and TRBJ1-2; no clear D gene. Germline CDR1 is GTSNPN and CDR2 is SVGIG (reference sequence). Trimming took off 3 bases at V and 6 bases at J, with 29 bases between the two ends. CDR3 size: 18 residues. CDR3 protein: CAWREGSKVGEVFNGYTF. The CDR3 bases are TGTGCCTGGAGGGAGGGTTCTAAGGTCGGCGAGGTTTTTAATGGCTACACCTTC.

This chain connects TRBV2 to TRBJ2-5, with D unclear. Trimming stripped 6 bases from V and 3 bases from J, with 5 bases between. The CDR3 extends over 11 amino acids. Germline CDR1 reads SNHLY; CDR2 reads FYNNEI. CDR3 in amino acids: CASRLEETQYF. In DNA form, the CDR3 reads TGTGCCAGCAGACTGGAAGAGACCCAGTACTTC.

The chain joins TRBV6-5 to TRBJ1-6; D not certain. Trimming took 6 bases from V and 10 from J, leaving 13 bases between them. This CDR3 spans 13 amino acids. CDR1 and CDR2 (germline): MNHEY, SVGAGI. CDR3 amino acids: CASRDYSGSPLHF. Written as DNA, the CDR3 is TGTGCCAGCAGAGACTACAGCGGCTCACCCCTCCACTTT.

The chain has TRBV19 and TRBJ1-5; D ambiguous. V was trimmed by 7 bases and J by 7 bases, leaving 17 bases between them. The CDR3 is made up of 14 amino acids. Looked up from germline, CDR1 is LNHDA and CDR2 is SQIVND (reference sequence). This CDR3 is CASTPGRRRQPQHF. The CDR3 DNA follows: TGTGCCAGTACCCCCGGCCGCCGGAGGCAGCCCCAGCATTTT.

The rearrangement joins TRBV11-2 to TRBJ2-3; 8 nucleotides agree with TRBD2. CDR1 is SGHAT, CDR2 FQNNGV, per germline. With V trimmed by 5 bases and J by 0 bases, 13 bases remained unmatched. The CDR3 is 18 residues long. The CDR3 reads CASSRNLPAGESTDTQYF. CDR3 DNA: TGTGCCAGCAGCCGGAACTTACCAGCGGGAGAAAGCACAGATACGCAGTATTTT.

This clone was detected only a few times. The rearrangement joins TRBV2 to TRBJ2-3; TRBD1 might be the D (5 bases). The CDR3 covers 13 residues. V gave up 8 bases and J gave up 4 bases, with 13 bases separating them. CDR1 is SNHLY, CDR2 FYNNEI, per germline. The CDR3 is CASAGFSADTQYF. The CDR3 DNA reads as TGTGCCAGCGCAGGGTTTTCAGCAGATACGCAGTATTTT.

This clone appeared once. V usage is TRBV13 and J usage is TRBJ1-1; D not certain. In germline, CDR1 is PRHDT, CDR2 FYEKMQ (reference sequence). The CDR3 runs 12 residues. V was trimmed by 8 bases and J by 1 base, leaving 8 bases between them. CDR3: CASLYRNTEAFF. CDR3 DNA sequence: TGTGCCAGCTTATACAGGAACACTGAAGCTTTCTTT.

The rearrangement links TRBV30 to TRBJ1-4; D might be TRBD1 (6 bases). V was trimmed by 0 bases and J by 11 bases, leaving 16 bases between them. The CDR3 consists of 14 residues. CDR1 and CDR2 from the germline V gene are GTSNPN and SVGIG (reference sequence). The CDR3 nucleotides are TGTGCCTGGAGTGTACGGGGAGGGGGTAGGAAACTGTTTTTT. This gives the protein CAWSVRGGGRKLFF.

The chain couples TRBV5-1 to TRBJ1-6; tentative D call: TRBD1 (5 bases). The V and J ends lost 0 bases and 8 bases respectively, with 12 bases between them. This CDR3 contains 15 residues. Germline V gives CDR1 SGHRS, CDR2 YFSETQ. The CDR3 DNA follows: TGCGCCAGCAGCTTGGGGGCAGGGCGAGATTCACCCCTCCACTTT. Its translation: CASSLGAGRDSPLHF.